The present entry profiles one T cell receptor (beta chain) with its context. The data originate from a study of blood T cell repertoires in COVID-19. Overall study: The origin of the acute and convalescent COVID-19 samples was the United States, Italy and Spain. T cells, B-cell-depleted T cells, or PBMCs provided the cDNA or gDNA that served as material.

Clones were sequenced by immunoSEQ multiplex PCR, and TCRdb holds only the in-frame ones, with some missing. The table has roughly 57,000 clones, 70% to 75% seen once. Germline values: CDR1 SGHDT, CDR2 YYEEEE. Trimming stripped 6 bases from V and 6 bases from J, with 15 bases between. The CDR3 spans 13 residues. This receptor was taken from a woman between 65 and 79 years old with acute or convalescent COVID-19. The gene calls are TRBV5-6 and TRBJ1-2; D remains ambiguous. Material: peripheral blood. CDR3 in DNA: TGTGCCAGCAACTACAATCATCCGGATGGCTACACCTTC. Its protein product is CASNYNHPDGYTF.